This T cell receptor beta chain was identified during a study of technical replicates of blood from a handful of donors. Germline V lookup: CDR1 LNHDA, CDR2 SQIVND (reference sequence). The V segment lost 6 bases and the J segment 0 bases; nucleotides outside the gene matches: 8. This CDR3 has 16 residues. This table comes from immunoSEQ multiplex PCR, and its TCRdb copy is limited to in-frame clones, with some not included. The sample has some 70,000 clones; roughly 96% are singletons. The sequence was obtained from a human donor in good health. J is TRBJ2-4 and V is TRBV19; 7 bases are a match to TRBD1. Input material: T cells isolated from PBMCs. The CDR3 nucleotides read TGTGCCAGTAGCAAGGACAGGAGTCTAGCCAAAAACATTCAGTACTTC. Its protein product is CASSKDRSLAKNIQYF.